This T cell receptor beta chain was profiled in a study of shared clonotypes between healthy human individuals (dated by TCRdb to the early 2020s). Looking at the study overall: A few men and a couple of women, aged 18 to 49 years, made up the cohort. Leukapheresis yielded between about 0.9 and 9.5 billion PBMCs per donor. To increase sequencing depth and limit assay-specific biases, TCR repertoire library preparation and sequencing were carried out by different laboratories using diverse techniques. Per donor, three plates each were used for CD4 naive and CD4 memory, two for CD8 naive, and one for CD8 memory. To estimate repertoire size and how much clonotype sharing occurs between individuals, the study deeply sequenced the blood TCR repertoires of several healthy adults. Paper-wide results and their limitations: Based on pairwise subsampling, the degree of clonotype sharing among donors was expected to be affected by sequencing depth. Compared with non-shared clonotypes, the clonotypes found in all four sorted-subset donors had higher generation probabilities. Because the study included a small number of donors, the genetic and exposure-history diversity represented was limited. Sampling was restricted to blood, and TCR repertoires in tissues likely differ from the TCR repertoires found in blood. About 4.5% of naive CD4, around 4% of naive CD8, around 2.3% of memory CD4, and 0.4% of memory CD8 clonotypes were shared across several donors. Incomplete sequencing was indicated by rarefaction of sorted-subset datasets, despite the large sequencing depth. Naive subsets generally had larger estimated clonotype richness than memory subsets did.

With regard to this clone: Its target antigen remains unknown. No base quality information exists; no much larger clone differs at one position.

V gives up 6 bases and J gives up 6 bases, and the segment between their germline ends measures 11 bases. CDR1 and CDR2 are drawn from the germline V gene: MDHEN, SYDVKM. The CDR3 spans 12 residues, from the cysteine through the phenylalanine. Of the read, only the CDR3 DNA is kept; its 36 bases are in frame from base 1. Using the deep immunoSEQ assay, multiplex PCR amplified TCR CDR3 regions from genomic DNA. Genomic DNA extracted from each cell subset was distributed evenly over all wells of several immunoSEQ 96-well plates, and each plate served as one replicate. For sorted subsets, approximately 210 ng genomic DNA, equal to tens of thousands of T cell genomes, was loaded into each replicate PCR. The purified libraries were quantified using a Qubit 3.0 fluorometer, sized with a Bioanalyzer 2100, and then quantified again using the KAPA Library Quantification kit. Every immunoSEQ 96-well plate was sequenced on a dedicated single-read 150-cycle Illumina NextSeq 550 flow cell. Processing in the source paper ran as follows. Because the immunoSEQ output held only junctional sequences and lacked quality scores, the filtering could not match the filtering applied to full-length reads. To assign V/J genes and CDR3, sequences were annotated using PyIR, a Python wrapper for IgBLAST v1.9, with IMGT germline references. Reads were filtered out if the reads had weak V/J assignments (E-value above 1e-6), no CDR3, stop codons, out-of-frame junctions, or ambiguous translated residues. V3J clonotypes were defined by identical inferred V gene, J gene, and CDR3 amino acid sequence. Percentage overlap between repertoires was computed as shared unique clonotypes divided by the size of the smaller repertoire. Repertoire richness was assessed with RTK rarefaction, the Chao1 estimator, and Recon v2.1 estimates of unobserved clonotypes. Generation probabilities were computed with OLGA for all TCRbeta clonotypes obtained by the gDNA method from a handful of donors. The source is immuneACCESS, and TCRdb retained only in-frame sequences with V and J called. Part of the clones is not carried over; for the studies checked, unresolved V genes explain less than half of this, and the remainder is unexplained. V, J and clone size reflect that table, while D and trimming were determined from the DNA. The table for this sample lists 80,000 to 100,000 clones; approximately 70% of them were counted only once. Approximately 55% of the sample goes to the ten largest clones.

The donors were healthy, HIV-negative adults who had no recently reported acute infections or vaccinations. Every donor was a Caucasian adult living in Nashville, Tennessee, USA. The CD8 memory samples were a combination of magnetically selected CD45RO+ cells and CCR7-negative CD45RA+ effector memory (TemRA) cells. After blood collection by leukapheresis, PBMCs were isolated using Ficoll-Histopaque density gradient centrifugation and then cryopreserved in the vapor phase of liquid nitrogen. Analytical flow cytometry was used to check the purity and quantity of each magnetically sorted T cell population. Each sorted fraction had its genomic DNA isolated and then quantified by UV absorbance on a Nanodrop 2000c.

The chain is made from TRBV28 and TRBJ1-1, with no reliable assignment of the D segment. The clonotype originates from a man aged 25-40 years in good health. Sequenced input: memory CD8+ T cells sorted from blood. Read against the paper, the sample's cell subset or site label means: CD45RO+ cells pooled with CCR7-negative TemRA cells. The nucleotides read TGTGCCAGCAGAACAAACGGGGCTGAAGCTTTCTTT. Translation gives CASRTNGAEAFF.